This T cell receptor beta chain derives from a study of identical twins. There are 18 residues in the CDR3. Per germline, CDR1 SGHRS and CDR2 YFSETQ. Trimming cost V 0 bases and J 0 bases; bases outside gene matches: 7. General study findings and limits: Twins shared beta out-of-frame sequences in excess, but this excess was weaker. Insertions ran lower in abundant cord blood beta clonotypes, though not in memory repertoires.

In regard to this clonotype: Antigen: not known.

TCRdb re-derived calls from the 5' RACE reads in MiXCR, one entry per CDR3 protein. Among a few hundred thousand distinct CDR3 sequences listed, around 15% were seen once. Another study also made use of these data, one on yellow fever vaccine responses in identical twins.

The chain employs TRBV5-1 and TRBJ2-4, with 9 bases identical to TRBD1. The sequence came from a woman aged 18-29 years in good health. Material for sequencing was CD4+ T cells sorted from blood. DNA for the CDR3: TGCGCCAGCAGCTTGGAAGGACAGGGGCGACTAGCCAAAAACATTCAGTACTTC. It codes for CASSLEGQGRLAKNIQYF.